The sequence of this T cell receptor (beta chain) was determined in a study of monozygotic twins with cystic fibrosis. Sequencing used immunoSEQ multiplex PCR; TCRdb keeps in-frame clones, though not all of them. The table has some 10,000 clones, 99% seen once. The V gene lost 1 base and the J gene lost 4 bases, with 14 bases spanning the gap. Germline CDR1 and CDR2: SGHVS and FQNEAQ. The CDR3 runs 15 residues. The material sequenced was blood. This receptor was taken from a man aged 18-30 years with cystic fibrosis. The J gene is TRBJ2-7, the V gene TRBV7-8; D may be TRBD2 (6 bases). CDR3 sequence reads: CASSLGSGLTYEQYF. CDR3 nucleotides: TGTGCCAGCAGCTTAGGTTCAGGACTAACGTACGAGCAGTACTTC.